The source of this T cell receptor beta chain is a study of sequential checkpoint blockade in melanoma. The overall study: Patients were randomized 1:1 to nivolumab-then-ipilimumab or ipilimumab-then-nivolumab first-line. 85 to 95 pretreatment tumor DNA samples were TCRβ immunosequenced. Matched biopsies came pretreatment and at week 13 for 20 to 25 patients. Study outcomes and limitations: For nivolumab-first patients, baseline tumor clonality was associated with response.

The treatment: randomized to nivolumab then ipilimumab (arm A) or the reverse (arm B). CDR3 length: 16 amino acids. V lost 5 bases to trimming and J lost 5 bases; unmatched junction nucleotides: 13. The germline V gene has CDR1 SGHNT and CDR2 YENEEA. The protocol was immunoSEQ multiplex PCR, while the TCRdb copy is restricted to in-frame clones and leaves out a portion. The top ten clones hold 8% of a sample with roughly 1,500 clones, 24% of them seen once. This clone ranks as medium-sized. Its matching antigen is unknown. The sample here was tumor tissue (inferred from file names), taken from a patient given nivolumab and ipilimumab in sequence. V usage is TRBV11-3 and J usage is TRBJ2-5; 8 bases are a match to TRBD1. The sequence was collected from a human donor with melanoma. CDR3 DNA sequence: TGTGCCAGCAGCATCGGGACAGGAGAGCTCCGGGAGACCCAGTACTTC. It yields the protein CASSIGTGELRETQYF. Based on the CDR3 plus reference TRBV11-3 and TRBJ2-5, the full variable domain is EAGVVQSPRYKIIEKKQPVAFWCNPISGHNTLYWYLQNLGQGPELLIRYENEEAVDDSQLPKDRFSAERLKGVDSTLKIQPAELGDSAVYLCASSIGTGELRETQYFGPGTRLLVL.